These 30 T cell receptor beta chains were all obtained from the same sample, sequenced in a study of blood T cell repertoires in COVID-19. Using immunoSEQ multiplex PCR, the repertoire was profiled, and TCRdb retains in-frame clones only, with some absent. Of about 290,000 clones in the sample, around 90% were seen once. Source material: PBMCs or T cells enriched from blood (not recorded which). The receptors come from a woman aged 40 to 50 who had recovered from COVID-19.

This clone has a single count. The chain couples TRBV19 to TRBJ2-3, with a tentative D call TRBD2 (7 bases). With 6 bases removed from V and 2 bases from J, the gap between germline ends came to 27 bases. Per germline, CDR1 LNHDA and CDR2 SQIVND (reference sequence). The CDR3 has 19 residues. The CDR3 nucleotides read TGTGCCAGTAGCCAAAGGCGCGGGGGCCTTTACAATTTCACAGATACGCAGTATTTT. Amino acid sequence: CASSQRRGGLYNFTDTQYF. Filled out from reference TRBV19 and TRBJ2-3, the complete variable domain reads DGGITQSPKYLFRKEGQNVTLSCEQNLNHDAMYWYRQDPGQGLRLIYYSQIVNDFQKGDIAEGYSVSREKKESFPLTVTSAQKNPTAFYLCASSQRRGGLYNFTDTQYFGPGTRLTVL.

The chain uses TRBV7-2 and TRBJ1-1; the D gene is possibly TRBD1 (6 bases). In germline, CDR1 is SGHTA, CDR2 FQGNSA. This CDR3 comprises 15 residues. Trimming left V 5 bases short and J 5 bases short, with 18 bases between. CDR3 DNA sequence: TGTGCCAGCAGCGCCCTCGGGACATATGGGACTGAAGCTTTCTTT. Translating gives CASSALGTYGTEAFF.

The CDR3 loop reads CASSPRGHLNTIYF. The CDR3 DNA reads as TGTGCCAGTAGTCCGCGAGGGCACCTAAACACCATATATTTT. The chain links TRBV19 to TRBJ1-3; D unclear. The CDR3 covers 14 residues. The germline V gene encodes CDR1 LNHDA and CDR2 SQIVND (reference sequence). V gave up 5 bases and J gave up 6 bases, with 14 bases separating them. Variable domain in full (rest from reference TRBV19 and TRBJ1-3): DGGITQSPKYLFRKEGQNVTLSCEQNLNHDAMYWYRQDPGQGLRLIYYSQIVNDFQKGDIAEGYSVSREKKESFPLTVTSAQKNPTAFYLCASSPRGHLNTIYFGEGSWLTVV.

This rearrangement joins TRBV30 to TRBJ1-1, with TRBD1 matching 7 bases. This CDR3 has 14 amino acids. J gave up 0 bases and V 7 bases, and 8 bases lay outside the gene matches. The germline CDR1 and CDR2 sequences are GTSNPN and SVGIG (reference sequence). The CDR3 DNA sequence: TGTGCCTCTACTCGACAGGGAATGAACACTGAAGCTTTCTTT. Translating gives CASTRQGMNTEAFF.

The V call is TRBV18, the J call TRBJ1-1; TRBD1 aligns across 7 bases. This CDR3 is built from 15 residues. After removal of 3 bases from V and 3 bases from J, the junction contained 7 bases not matched to a gene. CDR1 is KGHSH and CDR2 is LQKENI in the germline V gene. The CDR3 bases are TGTGCCAGCTCACCTGGACAGGAAAGGTACACTGAAGCTTTCTTT. Its translation is CASSPGQERYTEAFF.

V usage is TRBV18 and J usage is TRBJ2-3, with 14 positions matching TRBD2. This CDR3 comprises 15 residues. The germline V gene encodes CDR1 KGHSH and CDR2 LQKENI. The V segment lost 5 bases and the J segment 6 bases; nucleotides outside the gene matches: 4. CDR3 DNA sequence: TGTGCCAGCTCAACGGGACTAGCGGGAGTGGATACGCAGTATTTT. This encodes CASSTGLAGVDTQYF.

The chain links TRBV18 to TRBJ1-6, with D hard to call. V shed 6 bases and J shed 9 bases, with 18 bases lying between them. The CDR3 totals 15 residues. CDR1 KGHSH and CDR2 LQKENI come from the germline V gene. The CDR3 loop is CASSELEDSPSPLHF. The CDR3 nucleotides read TGTGCCAGCTCCGAATTGGAGGACTCACCTTCACCCCTCCACTTT.

CDR3 nucleotide sequence: TGTGCCAGCAGTTCGGGACTAGCGGGAGTGGAGCAGTTCTTC. Translation gives CASSSGLAGVEQFF. V and J are TRBV27 and TRBJ2-1, with 14 nucleotides matching TRBD2. The CDR3 totals 14 residues. V gave up 4 bases and J gave up 10 bases; unmatched junction bases: 3. CDR1 and CDR2 (germline): MNHEY, SMNVEV (reference sequence).

This chain joins TRBV7-8 and TRBJ2-7, with D uncertain. The germline gives CDR1 SGHVS, CDR2 FQNEAQ. Trimming removed 1 base at V and 2 bases at J, with 6 bases between. CDR3 size: 13 residues. CDR3 sequence reads: CASSLVVTYEQYF. DNA for the CDR3: TGTGCCAGCAGCTTAGTTGTCACCTACGAGCAGTACTTC.

This chain joins TRBV5-1 and TRBJ2-5; D is possibly TRBD1 (6 bases). The CDR3 extends over 14 amino acids. With 5 bases removed from V and 6 bases from J, the gap between germline ends came to 17 bases. Germline V lookup: CDR1 SGHRS, CDR2 YFSETQ. The CDR3 coding sequence is TGCGCCAGCAGGAGAGAGTACAGGGTGAAGACCCAGTACTTC. It codes for CASRREYRVKTQYF.

V usage is TRBV5-1 and J usage is TRBJ2-3; D gene ambiguous. CDR3 length: 14 amino acids. V was clipped by 0 bases and J by 0 bases, with 5 bases between them. From germline, CDR1 is SGHRS and CDR2 YFSETQ. The CDR3 nucleotides read TGCGCCAGCAGCTTGGGGGCCAGCACAGATACGCAGTATTTT. Residues: CASSLGASTDTQYF. The whole variable domain, remainder taken from reference TRBV5-1 and TRBJ2-3, is KAGVTQTPRYLIKTRGQQVTLSCSPISGHRSVSWYQQTPGQGLQFLFEYFSETQRNKGNFPGRFSGRQFSNSRSEMNVSTLELGDSALYLCASSLGASTDTQYFGPGTRLTVL.

The chain carries TRBV5-5 and TRBJ1-4; D might be TRBD1 (6 bases). Germline CDR1 reads SGHKS; CDR2 reads YYEKEE (reference sequence). The V end was cut by 5 bases, the J end by 4 bases, with 21 bases between. The CDR3 runs to 17 residues. The CDR3 sequence: CASRGSGASLLNEKLFF. DNA for the CDR3: TGTGCCAGCAGGGGGTCAGGGGCCAGCCTACTTAATGAAAAACTGTTTTTT.

V and J are TRBV30 and TRBJ2-5; D not certain. V was clipped by 0 bases and J by 7 bases, with 18 bases between them. CDR3 length: 15 residues. Germline CDR1 reads GTSNPN; CDR2 reads SVGIG (reference sequence). The CDR3 loop is CAWSVSSAGSGTQYF. CDR3 DNA sequence: TGTGCCTGGAGTGTAAGCTCGGCTGGTTCGGGGACCCAGTACTTC. The variable domain in full, with the rest retrieved from reference TRBV30 and TRBJ2-5, is SQTIHQWPATLVQPVGSPLSLECTVEGTSNPNLYWYRQAAGRGLQLLFYSVGIGQISSEVPQNLSASRPQDRQFILSSKKLLLSDSGFYLCAWSVSSAGSGTQYFGPGTRLLVL.

This chain uses TRBV28 with TRBJ1-2; no reliable D call. Trimming pared 3 bases from V and 4 bases from J, leaving 12 bases between. Germline CDR1 reads MDHEN; CDR2 reads SYDVKM. The CDR3 has 14 residues. The CDR3 protein is CASSFYGVGYGYTF. CDR3 nucleotide sequence: TGTGCCAGCAGTTTCTACGGGGTAGGCTATGGCTACACCTTC.

This sequence joins TRBV9 and TRBJ1-1; 10 bases line up with TRBD1. CDR1 is SGDLS and CDR2 is YYNGEE in the germline V gene. The CDR3 consists of 13 residues. The V and J ends lost 4 bases and 10 bases, in that order; junction bases with no gene match: 7. The CDR3 DNA reads as TGTGCCAGCAGCTCCGACAGGGGGCGCACAGCTTTCTTT. Translating it yields CASSSDRGRTAFF.

The chain employs TRBV6-6 and TRBJ1-1; TRBD1 agrees at 7 bases. V was clipped by 6 bases and J by 0 bases; unmatched bases: 7. This CDR3 comprises 15 residues. CDR1 is MNHNY and CDR2 is SVGAGI in the germline V gene (reference sequence). CDR3 region: CASSRGQGVNTEAFF. The CDR3 nucleotides read TGTGCCAGCAGCCGGGGGCAGGGGGTGAACACTGAAGCTTTCTTT.

V and J are TRBV7-6 and TRBJ1-1; TRBD1 agrees at 9 bases. J lost 6 bases, V lost 5 bases, and 13 bases had no gene match. CDR1 SGHVS and CDR2 FNYEAQ come from the germline V gene. The CDR3 spans 16 residues. CDR3 bases: TGTGCCAGCAGCGGACCCGGGACAGGGTTTGATTCTGAAGCTTTCTTT. As protein: CASSGPGTGFDSEAFF.

The chain employs TRBV9 and TRBJ1-3; no reliable D call. With 3 bases removed from V and 2 bases from J, the gap between germline ends came to 9 bases. Germline-derived CDR1 and CDR2 are SGDLS and YYNGEE. This CDR3 has 14 residues. The CDR3 DNA reads TGTGCCAGCAGCGATTGGAGGACTGGAAACACCATATATTTT. Its translation is CASSDWRTGNTIYF.

V usage is TRBV5-6 and J usage is TRBJ2-1; D possibly corresponds to TRBD2 (5 bases). The ends were cut back, 7 bases at V and 4 bases at J, with 15 bases in the middle. Germline CDR1 SGHDT, CDR2 YYEEEE. The CDR3 has 14 amino acids. CDR3 region: CASLMRAQYNEQFF. The CDR3 region has the DNA TGTGCCAGCCTCATGAGGGCACAGTACAATGAGCAGTTCTTC. Based on the CDR3 plus reference TRBV5-6 and TRBJ2-1, the full variable domain is DAGVTQSPTHLIKTRGQQVTLRCSPKSGHDTVSWYQQALGQGPQFIFQYYEEEERQRGNFPDRFSGHQFPNYSSELNVNALLLGDSALYLCASLMRAQYNEQFFGPGTRLTVL.

V usage is TRBV2 and J usage is TRBJ1-5, with a tentative D call TRBD1 (5 bases). V was cut by 4 bases and J by 2 bases, with 12 bases left in between. The CDR3 is 15 residues long. Germline V gene data show CDR1 as SNHLY and CDR2 as FYNNEI. Written as DNA, the CDR3 is TGTGCCAGCAGTGCGGTACTGACAGGCAATCAGCCCCAGCATTTT. It encodes CASSAVLTGNQPQHF.

This sequence joins TRBV27 and TRBJ1-1; D perhaps matches TRBD1 (5 bases). This CDR3 contains 14 residues. Germline values: CDR1 MNHEY, CDR2 SMNVEV (reference sequence). V was cut by 6 bases and J by 11 bases, with 22 bases left in between. The CDR3 bases are TGTGCCAGCAGCCTACGGGGGTCCTCGGCCCCGGCTTTCTTT. Its protein is CASSLRGSSAPAFF.

V usage is TRBV27 and J usage is TRBJ1-6, with 7 nucleotides matching TRBD1. The CDR3 consists of 15 residues. Trimming cost V 2 bases and J 9 bases; bases outside gene matches: 7. CDR1 and CDR2 (germline): MNHEY, SMNVEV (reference sequence). CDR3 protein: CASSLKTGKFSPLHF. The CDR3 nucleotides read TGTGCCAGCAGTTTAAAGACAGGGAAATTTTCACCCCTCCACTTT.

This chain joins TRBV2 and TRBJ2-4, with D possibly matching TRBD2 (6 bases). The CDR3 runs to 15 residues. Germline-derived CDR1 and CDR2 are SNHLY and FYNNEI. With 4 bases removed from V and 0 bases from J, the gap between germline ends came to 10 bases. The CDR3 sequence is CASSGRDLAKNIQYF. DNA of the CDR3: TGTGCCAGCAGTGGACGGGACTTAGCCAAAAACATTCAGTACTTC.

The chain has TRBV5-4 and TRBJ2-5; a weak D match, TRBD1 (7 bases). With 6 bases removed from V and 5 bases from J, the gap between germline ends came to 14 bases. The CDR3 extends over 13 amino acids. The V gene's germline CDR1 is SGHNT and CDR2 YYREEE (reference sequence). The CDR3 region has the DNA TGTGCCAGCACCCCCCAGGGGGGCGAGACCCAGTACTTC. It specifies CASTPQGGETQYF.

The chain combines TRBV29-1 with TRBJ1-5, with 9 bases lining up with TRBD1. The germline V gene has CDR1 SQVTM and CDR2 ANQGSEA. The CDR3 contains 13 residues. V lost 4 bases, J lost 7 bases, and 5 bases stayed unmatched. CDR3 sequence reads: CSVGADRGQPQHF. The CDR3 DNA reads TGCAGCGTTGGGGCCGACAGGGGGCAGCCCCAGCATTTT.

The chain recombines TRBV30 with TRBJ2-3, with D tentatively TRBD2 (6 bases). V was trimmed by 4 bases and J by 5 bases, leaving 13 bases between them. The germline gives CDR1 GTSNPN, CDR2 SVGIG (reference sequence). This CDR3 has 13 residues. The CDR3 coding sequence is TGTGCCTGGACGGGACTTCGAGAAGATACGCAGTATTTT. Its translation is CAWTGLREDTQYF.

The chain uses TRBV7-2 and TRBJ2-4; 7 bases match TRBD1. The CDR3 consists of 15 residues. Germline lookup yields CDR1 SGHTA and CDR2 FQGNSA. V shed 5 bases, J shed 5 bases, and the junction held 9 bases outside the gene matches. The CDR3 nucleotides read TGTGCCAGCAGCGAAACAGGGGTGACACAAAACATTCAGTACTTC. Its protein product is CASSETGVTQNIQYF. The full variable domain, with the rest looked up from reference TRBV7-2 and TRBJ2-4, is GAGVSQSPSNKVTEKGKDVELRCDPISGHTALYWYRQSLGQGLEFLIYFQGNSAPDKSGLPSDRFSAERTGGSVSTLTIQRTQQEDSAVYLCASSETGVTQNIQYFGAGTRLSVL.

V gene TRBV7-3 combines with J gene TRBJ1-1; 10 nucleotides match TRBD1. Germline V gives CDR1 SGHTA, CDR2 FQGTGA. The CDR3 has 16 residues. V shed 4 bases and J 4 bases; nucleotides not matched to a gene: 9. The CDR3 sequence is CASSSRRTGGATEAFF. The CDR3, as DNA: TGTGCCAGCAGCTCCCGAAGGACAGGGGGGGCCACTGAAGCTTTCTTT.

The genes are TRBV28 and TRBJ2-7; D is unresolved. The ends were cut back, 4 bases at V and 8 bases at J, with 12 bases in the middle. Germline V gives CDR1 MDHEN, CDR2 SYDVKM. This CDR3 has 12 residues. CDR3 region: CASSSSLMKQYF. The DNA of the CDR3 is TGTGCCAGCAGTTCCTCCCTAATGAAGCAGTACTTC.

The V and J genes are TRBV2 and TRBJ2-7; 11 positions match TRBD1. CDR1 and CDR2 from the germline V gene are SNHLY and FYNNEI. V trimming: 3 bases; J trimming: 3 bases; junction bases outside the gene matches: 4. The CDR3 contains 15 residues. CDR3 nucleotides: TGTGCCAGCAGTGATTGGGACAGGGGGGACTACGAGCAGTACTTC. The encoded protein is CASSDWDRGDYEQYF.